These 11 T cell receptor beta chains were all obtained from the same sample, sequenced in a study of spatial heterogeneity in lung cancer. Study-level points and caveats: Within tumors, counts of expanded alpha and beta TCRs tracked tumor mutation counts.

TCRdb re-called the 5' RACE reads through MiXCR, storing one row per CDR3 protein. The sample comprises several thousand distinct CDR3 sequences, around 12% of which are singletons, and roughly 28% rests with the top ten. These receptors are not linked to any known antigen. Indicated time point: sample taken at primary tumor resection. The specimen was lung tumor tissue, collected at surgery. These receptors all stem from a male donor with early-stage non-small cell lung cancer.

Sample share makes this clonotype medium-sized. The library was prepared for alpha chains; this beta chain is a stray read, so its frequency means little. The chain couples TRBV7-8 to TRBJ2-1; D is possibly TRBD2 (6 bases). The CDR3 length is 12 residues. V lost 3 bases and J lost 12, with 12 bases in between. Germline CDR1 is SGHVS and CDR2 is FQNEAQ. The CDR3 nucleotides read TGTGCCAGCAGCTTGCACGGGGGATGGCAGTTCTTC. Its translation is CASSLHGGWQFF.

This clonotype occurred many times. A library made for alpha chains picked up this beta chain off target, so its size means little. CDR3 loop: CASNPGVGETQYF. CDR3 DNA sequence: TGTGCCAGCAACCCGGGAGTCGGGGAGACCCAGTACTTC. V usage is TRBV14 and J usage is TRBJ2-5; possibly TRBD2 for D (6 bases). Germline V gene data show CDR1 as SGHDN and CDR2 as FVKESK. CDR3 length: 13 residues. V was trimmed by 7 bases and J by 5 bases, leaving 14 bases between them. Full variable domain (remainder filled in from reference TRBV14 and TRBJ2-5): EAGVTQFPSHSVIEKGQTVTLRCDPISGHDNLYWYRRVMGKEIKFLLHFVKESKQDESGMPNNRFLAERTGGTYSTLKVQPAELEDSGVYFCASNPGVGETQYFGPGTRLLVL.

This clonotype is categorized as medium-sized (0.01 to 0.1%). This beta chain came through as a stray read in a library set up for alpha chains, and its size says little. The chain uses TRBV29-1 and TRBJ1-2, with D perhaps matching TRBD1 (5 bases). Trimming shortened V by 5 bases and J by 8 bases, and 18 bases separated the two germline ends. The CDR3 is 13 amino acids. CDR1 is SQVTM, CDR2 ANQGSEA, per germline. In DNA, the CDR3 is TGCAGCGTTTTAAACCAGGGAGTTTTAGGCTACACCTTC. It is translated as CSVLNQGVLGYTF.

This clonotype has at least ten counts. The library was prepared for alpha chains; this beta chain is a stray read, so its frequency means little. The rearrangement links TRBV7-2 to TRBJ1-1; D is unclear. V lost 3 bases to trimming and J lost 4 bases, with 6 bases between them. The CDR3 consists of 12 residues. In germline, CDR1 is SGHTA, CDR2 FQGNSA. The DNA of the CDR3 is TGTGCCAGCAGCTTGGGATTCACTGAAGCTTTCTTT. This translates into CASSLGFTEAFF.

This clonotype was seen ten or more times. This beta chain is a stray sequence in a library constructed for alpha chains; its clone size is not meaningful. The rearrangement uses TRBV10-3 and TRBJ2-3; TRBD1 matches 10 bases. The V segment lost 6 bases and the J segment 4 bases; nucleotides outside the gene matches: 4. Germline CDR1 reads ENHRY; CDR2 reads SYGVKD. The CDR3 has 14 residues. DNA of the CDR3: TGTGCCATCAGCCCGGACAGGGGGGCAGATACGCAGTATTTT. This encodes CAISPDRGADTQYF.

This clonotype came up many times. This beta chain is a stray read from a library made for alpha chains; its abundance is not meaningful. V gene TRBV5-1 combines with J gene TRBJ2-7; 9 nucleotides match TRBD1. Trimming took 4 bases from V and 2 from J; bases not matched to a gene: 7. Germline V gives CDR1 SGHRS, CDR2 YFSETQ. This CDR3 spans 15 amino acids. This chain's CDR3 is CASSAGTGLTYEQYF. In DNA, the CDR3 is TGCGCCAGCAGCGCCGGGACAGGGTTAACCTACGAGCAGTACTTC.

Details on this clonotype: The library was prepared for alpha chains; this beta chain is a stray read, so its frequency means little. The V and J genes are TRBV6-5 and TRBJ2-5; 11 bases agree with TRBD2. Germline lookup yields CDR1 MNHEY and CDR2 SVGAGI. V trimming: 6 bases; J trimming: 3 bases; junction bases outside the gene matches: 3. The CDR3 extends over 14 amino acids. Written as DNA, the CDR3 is TGTGCCAGCAGGCCGGGACTAGCGGAAGAGACCCAGTACTTC. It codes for CASRPGLAEETQYF.

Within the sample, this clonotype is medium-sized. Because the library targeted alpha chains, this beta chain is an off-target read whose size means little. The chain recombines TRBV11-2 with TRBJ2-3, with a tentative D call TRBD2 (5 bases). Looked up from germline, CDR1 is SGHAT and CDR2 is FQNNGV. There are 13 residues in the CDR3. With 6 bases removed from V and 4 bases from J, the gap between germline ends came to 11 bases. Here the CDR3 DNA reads TGTGCCAGCAGTGGCCGGCGGGCAGATACGCAGTATTTT. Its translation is CASSGRRADTQYF.

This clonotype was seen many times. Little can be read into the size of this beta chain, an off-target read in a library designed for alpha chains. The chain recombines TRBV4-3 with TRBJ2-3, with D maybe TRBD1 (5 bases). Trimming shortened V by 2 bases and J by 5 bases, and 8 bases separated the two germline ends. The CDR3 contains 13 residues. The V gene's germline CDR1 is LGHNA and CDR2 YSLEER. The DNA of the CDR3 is TGCGCCAGCAGCCAACCAGGGCAAGATACGCAGTATTTT. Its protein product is CASSQPGQDTQYF.

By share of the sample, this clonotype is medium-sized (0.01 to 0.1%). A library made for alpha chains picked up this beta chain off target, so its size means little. CDR3 coding DNA: TGTGCCAGCAGCCAAGAACCTCTCTCAAATGAGCAGTTCTTC. Translated, it gives CASSQEPLSNEQFF. J is TRBJ2-1 and V is TRBV3-1; no clear D gene. From germline, CDR1 is LGHDT and CDR2 YNNKEL (reference sequence). This CDR3 contains 14 residues. The V gene lost 0 bases and the J gene lost 7 bases, with 10 bases spanning the gap.

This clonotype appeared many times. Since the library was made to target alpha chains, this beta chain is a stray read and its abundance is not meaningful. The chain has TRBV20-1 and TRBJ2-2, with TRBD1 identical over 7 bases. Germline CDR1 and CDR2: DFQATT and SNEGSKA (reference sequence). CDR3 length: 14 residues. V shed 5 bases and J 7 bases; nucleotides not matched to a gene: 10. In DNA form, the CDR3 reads TGCAGTGCTCCCAGACAGGGTCCGGTCGGGGAGCTGTTTTTT. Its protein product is CSAPRQGPVGELFF.